This TCR beta chain stems from a study of Ad26.COV2.S vaccination and SARS-CoV-2 variants. Overall study: A COV1001 Ad26.COV2.S trial-arm participant provided the sample. General study results and limits: Placebo recipients showed lower spike-specific TCR breadth than vaccinees.

Trimming shortened V by 7 bases and J by 5 bases, and 14 bases separated the two germline ends. The CDR3 consists of 14 residues. Germline V gene data show CDR1 as PRHDT and CDR2 as FYEKMQ (reference sequence). Concerning this clone itself: Its target is unknown.

The treatment denotes: approximately 18 received Ad26.COV2.S at low or high dose, single or two shots; about 5 received placebo; per-sample allocation not given. Material that was analyzed had been drawn on day 63 after the first vaccine or placebo injection. Assay: immunoSEQ multiplex PCR; the TCRdb copy retains only in-frame clones and omits some. The sample yields about 350,000 clones, 70% to 90% seen once. This chain links TRBV13 with TRBJ2-2, with a weak D call TRBD2 (5 bases). This receptor was identified in a person aged 18-60 years who received the Ad26.COV2.S COVID-19 vaccine or a placebo. This specimen consisted of peripheral blood, obtained in a trial of Ad26.COV2.S vaccine versus placebo. The DNA of the CDR3 is TGTGCCAGCACACTAGGAATGAGAACCGGGGAGCTGTTTTTT. It codes for CASTLGMRTGELFF.